The clone carrying this T cell receptor (beta chain) was recorded many times. The sample originates from a study of blood T cells in healthy people across ages. Study details: Template switching retrieved approximately one barcoded beta molecule for each two T cells.

This CDR3 is built from 14 residues. CDR1 and CDR2 from the germline V gene are SGDLS and YYNGEE. The germline V and J ends were trimmed by 0 bases and 8 bases, with 14 bases remaining between them. Using a J-beta primer mix together with a sample-barcoded 5' primer, a second PCR was run for roughly 6 to 11 cycles. Individual samples furnished no less than 2.5 million CDR3-containing paired-end reads apiece. TCRdb processed the 5' RACE reads anew with MiXCR; each CDR3 protein has one entry. The sample holds hundreds of thousands of distinct CDR3 sequences, more than 25% seen once. The chain joins TRBV9 to TRBJ1-2; tentative D call: TRBD1 (5 bases). The sample consisted of blood. The receptor was derived from a woman of 80 years or more in good health. This CDR3 reads CASSVGGFGAGYTF. CDR3 sequence (DNA): TGTGCCAGCAGCGTAGGAGGGTTTGGGGCCGGCTACACCTTC.